The present entry profiles one TCR beta chain with its context. This sample is drawn from a study of blood T cell repertoires in COVID-19. The protocol was immunoSEQ multiplex PCR, while the TCRdb copy is restricted to in-frame clones and leaves out a portion. The sample holds about 400,000 clones, approximately 88% seen once. The source of this sequence is a woman in her thirties or forties with acute COVID-19. Material: PBMCs or T cells enriched from blood (not recorded which).

CDR3 sequence: CASSPGLEGSPLHF. The CDR3 DNA reads as TGTGCCAGCAGTCCGGGACTAGAAGGTTCACCCCTCCACTTT. The J gene is TRBJ1-6, the V gene TRBV6-5; TRBD1 might be the D (5 bases). V gave up 5 bases and J gave up 9 bases, with 14 bases separating them. Germline CDR1 MNHEY, CDR2 SVGAGI. The CDR3 length is 14 residues.